The clone carrying this T cell receptor (beta chain) was seen only once. The antigen is not known. The germline CDR1 and CDR2 sequences are SGHRS and YFSETQ. This CDR3 has 16 amino acids. V was clipped by 0 bases and J by 4 bases, with 14 bases between them. A multiplex PCR was run with 60 Vbeta primers and 13 Jbeta primers. This table comes from immunoSEQ multiplex PCR, and its TCRdb copy is limited to in-frame clones, with some not included. The data contain some 150,000 clones, 80% of them singletons. This record comes from a study of cytomegalovirus exposure and HLA in healthy donors. Overall study results and limits: The study designated about 160 TCR beta chains cytomegalovirus-associated.

The sequenced sample consisted of PBMCs. The chain joins TRBV5-1 to TRBJ2-1; the D gene is possibly TRBD2 (5 bases). The clonotype was recovered from a woman aged 45 to 65 in good health and CMV-seronegative. The CDR3: CASSLVPRRLYNEQFF. For the CDR3, the DNA is TGCGCCAGCAGCTTGGTTCCGCGGAGGCTTTACAATGAGCAGTTCTTC.